Described below is a single T cell receptor (beta chain) sequence and its context. This record comes from a study of blood T cell repertoires in COVID-19. In the study overall: Whether acute or convalescent, the COVID-19 samples came from the United States, Italy and Spain. Sample material is recorded as cDNA or gDNA derived from T cells, B-cell-depleted T cells, or PBMCs.

The V gene's germline CDR1 is SNHLY and CDR2 FYNNEI. The CDR3 runs to 13 residues. Losses at the gene ends were 7 bases for V and 6 bases for J; bases not matched to a gene: 8. In the authors' methods: The assay estimated nucleated cells by amplifying reference gene primers. This table comes from immunoSEQ multiplex PCR, and its TCRdb copy is limited to in-frame clones, with some not included. V, J and clone size were drawn from that table, and D and trimming were deduced from the DNA. In the table there are about 64,000 clones, around 73% of which are singletons. The Seattle patients joined while their infection was active and were tracked longitudinally afterward.

The receptor was isolated from a man aged 60 to 69 with COVID-19, enrolled during active disease. The sample was peripheral blood. The chain recombines TRBV2 with TRBJ1-1, with 7 bases identical to TRBD1. The CDR3 loop is CASKQDRVSEAFF. The CDR3 DNA follows: TGTGCCAGCAAACAAGACAGGGTGTCTGAAGCTTTCTTT.